The 2 T cell receptor beta chains below were found in one sample sequenced in a study of OX40 agonist ivuxolimab in advanced cancers. The method was immunoSEQ multiplex PCR; TCRdb's version includes in-frame clones alone and lacks a portion of them. The sample yields about 59,000 clones, around 86% seen once. This specimen was CD4+ or CD8+ T cells sorted from blood, taken in a trial of the OX40 agonist ivuxolimab. These receptors were obtained from an adult with an advanced solid tumor such as melanoma, head and neck, liver or kidney cancer.

The chain employs TRBV5-1 and TRBJ2-3; 12 bases align to TRBD1. Germline assignment: CDR1 SGHRS and CDR2 YFSETQ. The CDR3 extends over 15 amino acids. V shed 4 bases and J 5 bases; nucleotides not matched to a gene: 5. CDR3 residues: CASSGTGGIGDTQYF. In nucleotides, the CDR3 is TGCGCCAGCAGCGGGACAGGGGGCATTGGAGATACGCAGTATTTT.

The genes are TRBV9 and TRBJ2-1; weak D call: TRBD2 (6 bases). Germline loops: CDR1 SGDLS, CDR2 YYNGEE. V was shortened by 3 bases and J by 7 bases, with 14 bases between the two germline ends. CDR3 length: 14 amino acids. This CDR3 reads CASSAGGLWNEQFF. In DNA, the CDR3 is TGTGCCAGCAGCGCCGGGGGATTATGGAATGAGCAGTTCTTC.